Reported below is one T cell receptor beta chain. Its antigen is still unknown. This sample was included in a study of cytomegalovirus exposure and HLA in healthy donors. For the study at large: A prior analysis found 90 million to 120 million unique TCR beta sequences from around 200 million T cells. Study-wide results and limits: Later findings reportedly placed an Asian-associated ancestry cluster below the roughly 660-donor mean for N-insertions.

In the PCR, 60 Vbeta and 13 Jbeta primers were used. Some clones are missing from TCRdb's copy, which holds only in-frame ones; the method was immunoSEQ multiplex PCR. This table has approximately 150,000 clones, around two thirds appearing once. This CDR3 is 13 amino acids long. Per germline, CDR1 LNHDA and CDR2 SQIVND (reference sequence). The V and J ends lost 7 bases and 5 bases, in that order; junction bases with no gene match: 7. The gene calls are TRBV19 and TRBJ2-7, with 8 bases identical to TRBD2. This TCR was sampled from a man aged 25 to 45 in good health and CMV-seropositive. Input material: PBMCs. The CDR3 DNA reads TGTGCCAGTATCGGACCGGGGGGGGACGAGCAGTACTTC. It yields the protein CASIGPGGDEQYF.